The present T cell receptor beta chain was sequenced within a study of response to subunit inactivated influenza vaccine. Overall study results and limits: It was the authors' suggestion that each seasonal influenza vaccination recruits few new T cells.

This clonotype was picked up many times. No antigen is known for it. A single record per CDR3 protein comes from TCRdb applying MiXCR to the RT-PCR reads. The table lists 650,000 to 850,000 distinct CDR3 sequences, approximately 15% of them singletons. The CDR3 extends over 13 amino acids. Trimming removed 6 bases from V and 15 bases from J; junction bases left unmatched: 9. Germline V gene data show CDR1 as SGHTA and CDR2 as FQGNSA. The origin of this receptor is a man in his fifties or sixties who received an inactivated influenza vaccine. V is TRBV7-2 and J is TRBJ2-1; TRBD2 matches at 12 bases. This specimen consisted of PBMCs from blood, obtained 14 days before vaccination. CDR3 protein: CASSYRTSGVAFF. CDR3 sequence (DNA): TGTGCCAGCAGTTATCGGACTAGCGGGGTAGCGTTCTTC.